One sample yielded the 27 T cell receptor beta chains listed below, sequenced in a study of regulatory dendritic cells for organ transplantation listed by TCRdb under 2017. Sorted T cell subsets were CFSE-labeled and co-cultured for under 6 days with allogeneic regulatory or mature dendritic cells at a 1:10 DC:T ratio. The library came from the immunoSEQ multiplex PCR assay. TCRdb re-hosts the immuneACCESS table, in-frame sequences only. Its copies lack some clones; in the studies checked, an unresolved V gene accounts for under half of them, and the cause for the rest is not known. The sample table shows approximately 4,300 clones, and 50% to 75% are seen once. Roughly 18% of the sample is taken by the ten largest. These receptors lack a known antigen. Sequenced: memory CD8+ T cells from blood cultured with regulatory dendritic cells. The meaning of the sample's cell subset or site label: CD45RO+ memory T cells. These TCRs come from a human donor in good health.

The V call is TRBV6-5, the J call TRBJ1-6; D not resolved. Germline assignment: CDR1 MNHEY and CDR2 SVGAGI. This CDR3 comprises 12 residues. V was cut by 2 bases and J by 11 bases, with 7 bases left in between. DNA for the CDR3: TGTGCCAGCAGTTACCCAGTGCCACCCCTCCACTTT. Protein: CASSYPVPPLHF.

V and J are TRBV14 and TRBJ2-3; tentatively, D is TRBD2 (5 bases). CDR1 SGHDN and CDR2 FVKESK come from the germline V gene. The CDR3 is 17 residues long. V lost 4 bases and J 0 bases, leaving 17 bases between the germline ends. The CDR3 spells CASSPTAGELSTDTQYF. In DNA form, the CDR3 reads TGTGCCAGCAGCCCCACCGCCGGGGAGTTAAGCACAGATACGCAGTATTTT.

The CDR3 sequence is CASSLVPPYEQYF. The CDR3 DNA sequence: TGTGCCAGCAGCTTAGTCCCTCCCTACGAGCAGTACTTC. This sequence joins TRBV7-9 and TRBJ2-7; unclear D gene. Trimming stripped 1 base from V and 2 bases from J, with 6 bases between. Per germline, CDR1 SEHNR and CDR2 FQNEAQ (reference sequence). This CDR3 is built from 13 residues.

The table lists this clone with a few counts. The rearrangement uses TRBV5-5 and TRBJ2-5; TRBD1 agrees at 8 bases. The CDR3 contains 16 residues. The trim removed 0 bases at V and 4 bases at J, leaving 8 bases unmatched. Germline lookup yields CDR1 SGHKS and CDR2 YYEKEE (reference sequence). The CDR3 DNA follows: TGTGCCAGCAGCTTGGAGGACAGGGTAGTCGGAGAGACCCAGTACTTC. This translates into CASSLEDRVVGETQYF.

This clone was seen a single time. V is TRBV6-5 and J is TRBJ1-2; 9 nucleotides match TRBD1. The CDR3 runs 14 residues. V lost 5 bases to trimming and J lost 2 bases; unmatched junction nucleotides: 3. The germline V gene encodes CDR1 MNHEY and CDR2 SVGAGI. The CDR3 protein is CASSMGQGNYGYTF. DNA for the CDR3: TGTGCCAGCAGTATGGGACAGGGAAACTATGGCTACACCTTC.

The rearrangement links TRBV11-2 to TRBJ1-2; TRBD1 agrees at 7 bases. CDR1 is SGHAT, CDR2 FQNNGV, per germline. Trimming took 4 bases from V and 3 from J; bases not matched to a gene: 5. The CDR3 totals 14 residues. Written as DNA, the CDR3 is TGTGCCAGCAGCTCTAGCGACAGGGACTATGGCTACACCTTC. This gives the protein CASSSSDRDYGYTF.

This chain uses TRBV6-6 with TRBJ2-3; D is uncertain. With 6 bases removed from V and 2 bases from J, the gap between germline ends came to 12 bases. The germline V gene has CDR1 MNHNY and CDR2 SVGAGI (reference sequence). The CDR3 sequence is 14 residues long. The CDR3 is CASRTVDFTDTQYF. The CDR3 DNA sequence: TGTGCCAGCAGAACTGTTGACTTCACAGATACGCAGTATTTT.

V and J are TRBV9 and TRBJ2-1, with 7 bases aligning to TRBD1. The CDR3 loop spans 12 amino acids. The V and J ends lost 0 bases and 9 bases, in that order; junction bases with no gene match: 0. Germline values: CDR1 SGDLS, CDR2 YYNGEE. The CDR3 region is CASSVDRGEQFF. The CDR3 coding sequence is TGTGCCAGCAGCGTAGACAGGGGTGAGCAGTTCTTC.

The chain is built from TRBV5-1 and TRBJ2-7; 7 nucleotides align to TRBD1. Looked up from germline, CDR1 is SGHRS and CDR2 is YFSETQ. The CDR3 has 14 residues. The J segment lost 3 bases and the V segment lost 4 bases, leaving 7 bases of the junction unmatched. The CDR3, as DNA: TGCGCCAGCAGCGTGGACAGGCCTGACTACGAGCAGTACTTC. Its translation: CASSVDRPDYEQYF.

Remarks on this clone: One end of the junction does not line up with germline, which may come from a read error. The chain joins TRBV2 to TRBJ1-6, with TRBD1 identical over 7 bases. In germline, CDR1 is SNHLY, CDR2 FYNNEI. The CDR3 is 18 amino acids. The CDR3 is CASSETRQGDLYNSPPHF. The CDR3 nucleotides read TGTGCCAGCAGTGAAACAAGACAGGGCGATCTTTATAATTCACCCCCCCACTTT. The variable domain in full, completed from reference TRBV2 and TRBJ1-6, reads EPEVTQTPSHQVTQMGQEVILRCVPISNHLYFYWYRQILGQKVEFLVSFYNNEISEKSEIFDDQFSVERPDGSNFTLKIRSTKLEDSAMYFCASSETRQGDLYNSPPHFGNGTRLTVT.

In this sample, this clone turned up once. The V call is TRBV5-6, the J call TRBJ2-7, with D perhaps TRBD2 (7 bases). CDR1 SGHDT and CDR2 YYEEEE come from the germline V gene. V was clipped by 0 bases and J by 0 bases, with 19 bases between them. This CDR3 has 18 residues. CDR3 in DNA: TGTGCCAGCAGCTTGGTTCCCTGGGAGGGGGGGAGCTCCTACGAGCAGTACTTC. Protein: CASSLVPWEGGSSYEQYF.

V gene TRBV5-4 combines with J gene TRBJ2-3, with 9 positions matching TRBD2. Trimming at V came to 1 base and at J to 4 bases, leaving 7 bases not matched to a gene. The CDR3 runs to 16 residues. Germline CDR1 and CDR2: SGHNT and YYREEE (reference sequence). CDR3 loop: CASSLTGGGAADTQYF. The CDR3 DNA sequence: TGTGCCAGCAGCTTGACCGGCGGGGGGGCAGCAGATACGCAGTATTTT.

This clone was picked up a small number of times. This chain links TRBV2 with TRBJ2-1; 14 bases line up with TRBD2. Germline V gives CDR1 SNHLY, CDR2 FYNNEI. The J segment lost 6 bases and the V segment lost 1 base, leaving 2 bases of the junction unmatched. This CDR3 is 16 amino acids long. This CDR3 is CASSEVGLAGANEQFF. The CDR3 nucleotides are TGTGCCAGCAGTGAAGTGGGACTAGCGGGGGCCAATGAGCAGTTCTTC.

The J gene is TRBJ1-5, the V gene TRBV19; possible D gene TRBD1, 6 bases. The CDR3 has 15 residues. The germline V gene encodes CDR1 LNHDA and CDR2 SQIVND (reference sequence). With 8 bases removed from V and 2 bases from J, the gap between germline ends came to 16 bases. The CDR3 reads CASRGGVYGNQPQHF. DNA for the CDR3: TGTGCCAGTCGGGGGGGCGTATACGGCAATCAGCCCCAGCATTTT.

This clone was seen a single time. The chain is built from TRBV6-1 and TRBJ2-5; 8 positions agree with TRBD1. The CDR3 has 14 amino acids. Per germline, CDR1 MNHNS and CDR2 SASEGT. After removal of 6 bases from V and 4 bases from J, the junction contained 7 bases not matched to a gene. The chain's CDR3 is CASRGQGEVETQYF. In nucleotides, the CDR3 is TGTGCCAGCAGAGGACAGGGAGAAGTAGAGACCCAGTACTTC.

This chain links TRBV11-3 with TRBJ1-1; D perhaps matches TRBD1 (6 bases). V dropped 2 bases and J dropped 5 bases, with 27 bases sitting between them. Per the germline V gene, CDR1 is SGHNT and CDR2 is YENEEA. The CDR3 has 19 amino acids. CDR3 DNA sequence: TGTGCCAGCAGCTTATCAACAGGGATGAGACGCGAATATGAGACTGAAGCTTTCTTT. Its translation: CASSLSTGMRREYETEAFF.

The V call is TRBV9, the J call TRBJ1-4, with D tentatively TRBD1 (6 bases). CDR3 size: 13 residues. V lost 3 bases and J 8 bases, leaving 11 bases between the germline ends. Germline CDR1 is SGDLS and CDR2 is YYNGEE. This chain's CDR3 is CASSGSQGEKLFF. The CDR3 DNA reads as TGTGCCAGCAGCGGATCTCAGGGGGAAAAACTGTTTTTT.

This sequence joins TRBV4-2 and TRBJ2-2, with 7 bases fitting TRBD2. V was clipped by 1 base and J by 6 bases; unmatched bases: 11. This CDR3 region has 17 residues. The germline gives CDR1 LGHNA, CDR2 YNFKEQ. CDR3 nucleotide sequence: TGTGCCAGCAGCCAAGCTGGCGGGGGACTGAAGGCCGGGGAGCTGTTTTTT. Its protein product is CASSQAGGGLKAGELFF.

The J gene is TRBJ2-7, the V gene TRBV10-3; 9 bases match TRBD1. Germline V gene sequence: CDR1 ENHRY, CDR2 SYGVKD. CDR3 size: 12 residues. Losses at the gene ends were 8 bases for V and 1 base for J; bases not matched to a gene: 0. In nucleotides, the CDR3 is TGTGCCATCGGGACAGGGTCCTACGAGCAGTACTTC. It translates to CAIGTGSYEQYF.

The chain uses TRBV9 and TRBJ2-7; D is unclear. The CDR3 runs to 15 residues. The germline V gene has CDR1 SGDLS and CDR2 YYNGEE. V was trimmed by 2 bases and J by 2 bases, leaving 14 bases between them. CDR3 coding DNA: TGTGCCAGCAGCGTCAGGCCGTCCCCTCCCTACGAGCAGTACTTC. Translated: CASSVRPSPPYEQYF.

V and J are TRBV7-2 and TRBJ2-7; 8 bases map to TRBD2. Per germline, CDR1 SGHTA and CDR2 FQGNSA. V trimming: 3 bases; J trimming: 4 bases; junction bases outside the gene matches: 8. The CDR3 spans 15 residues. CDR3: CASSFYTSGFYEQYF. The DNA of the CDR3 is TGTGCCAGCAGCTTTTATACTAGCGGATTTTACGAGCAGTACTTC.

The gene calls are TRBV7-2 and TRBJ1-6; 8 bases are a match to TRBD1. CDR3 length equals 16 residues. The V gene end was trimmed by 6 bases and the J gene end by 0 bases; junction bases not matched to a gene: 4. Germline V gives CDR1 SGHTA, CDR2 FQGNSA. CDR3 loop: CASRSGTGSYNSPLHF. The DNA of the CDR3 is TGTGCCAGCAGGTCCGGGACAGGCTCCTATAATTCACCCCTCCACTTT.

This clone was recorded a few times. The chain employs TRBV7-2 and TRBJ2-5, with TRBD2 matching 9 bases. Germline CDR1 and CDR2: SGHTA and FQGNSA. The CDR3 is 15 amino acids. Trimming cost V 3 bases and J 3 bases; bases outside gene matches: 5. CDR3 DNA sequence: TGTGCCAGCAGCTTCCCACTAGCGGGTAAAGAGACCCAGTACTTC. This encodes CASSFPLAGKETQYF.

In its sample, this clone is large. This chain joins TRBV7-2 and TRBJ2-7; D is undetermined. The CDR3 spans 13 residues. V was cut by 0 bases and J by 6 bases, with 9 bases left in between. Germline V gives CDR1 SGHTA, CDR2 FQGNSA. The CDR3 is CASSLAELSEQYF. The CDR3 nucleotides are TGTGCCAGCAGCTTAGCGGAGCTTTCCGAGCAGTACTTC.

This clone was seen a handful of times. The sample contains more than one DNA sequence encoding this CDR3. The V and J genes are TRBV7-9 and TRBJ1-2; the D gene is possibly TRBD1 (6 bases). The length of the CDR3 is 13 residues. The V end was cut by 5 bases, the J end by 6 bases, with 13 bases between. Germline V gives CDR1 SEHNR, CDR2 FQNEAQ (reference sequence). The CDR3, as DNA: TGTGCCAGCAGCCGACCAAACAGGGATGGCTACACCTTC. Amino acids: CASSRPNRDGYTF.

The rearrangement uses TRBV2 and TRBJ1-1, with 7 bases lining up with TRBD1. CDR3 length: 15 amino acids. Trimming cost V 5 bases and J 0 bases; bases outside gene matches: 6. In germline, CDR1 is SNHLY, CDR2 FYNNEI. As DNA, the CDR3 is TGTGCCAGCAGTATCTTACAGGGGATGAACACTGAAGCTTTCTTT. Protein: CASSILQGMNTEAFF.

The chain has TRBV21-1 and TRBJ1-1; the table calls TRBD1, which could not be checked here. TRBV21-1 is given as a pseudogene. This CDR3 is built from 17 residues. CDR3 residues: CASSKGWSGCSNTEAFF. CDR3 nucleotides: TGTGCCAGCAGCAAGGGGTGGTCAGGGTGTTCGAACACTGAAGCTTTCTTT.